This passage covers 30 T cell receptor beta chains from one sample sequenced in a study of long-term antiretroviral therapy in people with HIV. Researchers ran immunoSEQ v3.0 at survey level. Method: immunoSEQ multiplex PCR; TCRdb's copy keeps in-frame clones and lacks some. The sample lists about 20,000 clones; roughly 84% were seen once. The specimen comprised unsorted PBMCs, sampled less than 2.5 years after starting antiretroviral therapy. These receptors were collected from a man in his forties with HIV.

The V gene is TRBV11-2, the J gene TRBJ1-4; D is perhaps TRBD1 (5 bases). Trimming removed 0 bases from V and 6 bases from J, with 11 bases in between. Germline V gene data show CDR1 as SGHAT and CDR2 as FQNNGV. CDR3 size: 15 residues. Here the CDR3 reads CASSLEWGSDEKLFF. CDR3 nucleotides: TGTGCCAGCAGCTTAGAGTGGGGCTCCGATGAAAAACTGTTTTTT.

The count of this clone is one. The CDR3 is CASSFSQGLEAFF. CDR3 DNA sequence: TGTGCCAGCAGTTTCTCGCAGGGGCTGGAAGCTTTCTTT. The chain recombines TRBV27 with TRBJ1-1; TRBD1 is a possible D gene (6 bases). The germline V gene has CDR1 MNHEY and CDR2 SMNVEV (reference sequence). V shed 3 bases and J shed 8 bases, with 13 bases lying between them. The CDR3 sequence is 13 residues long.

V and J are TRBV6-1 and TRBJ1-2; D gene ambiguous. The CDR3 consists of 13 residues. Germline-derived CDR1 and CDR2 are MNHNS and SASEGT. With 7 bases removed from V and 2 bases from J, the gap between germline ends came to 11 bases. CDR3 nucleotide sequence: TGTGCCAGCACTAAAGACCCCAACTATGGCTACACCTTC. Its protein product is CASTKDPNYGYTF.

The chain employs TRBV4-2 and TRBJ2-5, with D possibly being TRBD1 (7 bases). The germline V gene encodes CDR1 LGHNA and CDR2 YNFKEQ. The germline V and J ends were trimmed by 0 bases and 4 bases, with 15 bases remaining between them. This CDR3 region has 16 residues. The CDR3 DNA is TGTGCCAGCAGCCAAGATCCCGGGCAGGGGGGAGAGACCCAGTACTTC. It codes for CASSQDPGQGGETQYF.

This clone was seen just once. J is TRBJ1-2 and V is TRBV30; D gene unclear. V gave up 2 bases and J gave up 4 bases, with 8 bases separating them. There are 12 residues in the CDR3. CDR1 is GTSNPN, CDR2 SVGIG, per germline (reference sequence). The CDR3 sequence is CAWSTPLYGYTF. For the CDR3, the DNA is TGTGCCTGGAGTACCCCGCTCTATGGCTACACCTTC.

In DNA form, the CDR3 reads TGTGCCAGCAGTATAAGTACAGGGTCCGAGCAGTACTTC. It codes for CASSISTGSEQYF. V and J are TRBV7-3 and TRBJ2-7; D perhaps matches TRBD1 (6 bases). This CDR3 has 13 residues. Germline assignment: CDR1 SGHTA and CDR2 FQGTGA. V dropped 6 bases and J dropped 6 bases, with 15 bases sitting between them.

This clone was seen only once. This sequence joins TRBV2 and TRBJ1-1; D call uncertain. This CDR3 has 16 residues. V gave up 0 bases and J gave up 6 bases, with 17 bases separating them. Germline V gene sequence: CDR1 SNHLY, CDR2 FYNNEI. CDR3: CASSEALVGPGAEAFF. CDR3 DNA: TGTGCCAGCAGTGAAGCGCTTGTAGGGCCGGGAGCTGAAGCTTTCTTT.

The table lists this clone with a few counts. The rearrangement links TRBV27 to TRBJ1-2, with TRBD1 identical over 8 bases. Germline lookup yields CDR1 MNHEY and CDR2 SMNVEV (reference sequence). V shed 3 bases, J shed 7 bases, and the junction held 4 bases outside the gene matches. CDR3 length: 13 residues. The DNA of the CDR3 is TGTGCCAGCAGTTTGTCGGACAGGGTTGGCTACACCTTC. Its translation: CASSLSDRVGYTF.

The chain couples TRBV10-3 to TRBJ2-1; 9 bases line up with TRBD1. The CDR3 sequence is 14 residues long. Germline CDR1 ENHRY, CDR2 SYGVKD. The V gene end was trimmed by 4 bases and the J gene end by 5 bases; junction bases not matched to a gene: 3. Here the CDR3 DNA reads TGTGCCATCAGTGCCGGGACAGGGAACAATGAGCAGTTCTTC. It encodes CAISAGTGNNEQFF.

The chain joins TRBV9 to TRBJ2-5; 8 bases are shared with TRBD1. Per germline, CDR1 SGDLS and CDR2 YYNGEE. V lost 6 bases, J lost 5 bases, and 15 bases stayed unmatched. The CDR3 runs 16 residues. The CDR3 here is CASTGSSAGGLETQYF. The CDR3 DNA reads as TGTGCCAGCACCGGGTCTTCGGCAGGGGGCTTGGAGACCCAGTACTTC.

The CDR3 is CASSPLTSGGQETQYF. In nucleotides, the CDR3 is TGCGCCAGCAGTCCATTGACTAGCGGGGGACAAGAGACCCAGTACTTC. The V and J genes are TRBV10-1 and TRBJ2-5, with 12 bases lining up with TRBD2. The CDR3 loop spans 16 amino acids. V lost 5 bases to trimming and J lost 2 bases; unmatched junction nucleotides: 6. Germline CDR1 WNHNN, CDR2 SYGVQD (reference sequence).

The chain links TRBV11-3 to TRBJ2-5; the D gene is possibly TRBD1 (7 bases). The CDR3 has 15 amino acids. Germline V CDR1 and CDR2: SGHNT, YENEEA. With 5 bases removed from V and 5 bases from J, the gap between germline ends came to 18 bases. The CDR3 DNA follows: TGTGCCAGCAGCCAGGGGGTGTCGGGGGCTGAGACCCAGTACTTC. Encoded protein: CASSQGVSGAETQYF.

The chain is built from TRBV28 and TRBJ2-3, with 10 bases fitting TRBD2. The V and J ends lost 7 bases and 6 bases, in that order; junction bases with no gene match: 13. Germline V gene sequence: CDR1 MDHEN, CDR2 SYDVKM. The CDR3 is made up of 16 amino acids. CDR3 residues: CASTSGGAGGADTQYF. CDR3 DNA sequence: TGTGCCAGCACCTCAGGGGGAGCGGGGGGGGCTGATACGCAGTATTTT.

The rearrangement uses TRBV27 and TRBJ2-1, with a possible D match to TRBD2 (6 bases). The CDR3 is 13 amino acids. From germline, CDR1 is MNHEY and CDR2 SMNVEV (reference sequence). V lost 3 bases to trimming and J lost 6 bases, with 9 bases between them. CDR3 coding DNA: TGTGCCAGCAGTTTCGGGAGCGGCAATGAGCAGTTCTTC. Translating gives CASSFGSGNEQFF.

This clone was observed a single time. A read error may account for a junction end that differs from germline. The chain carries TRBV7-9 and TRBJ1-1, with 9 bases fitting TRBD1. The CDR3 is made up of 13 amino acids. Germline CDR1 is SEHNR and CDR2 is FQNEAQ (reference sequence). The CDR3: CASTLTGGLDAFF. Here the CDR3 DNA reads TGTGCCAGCACCTTAACAGGGGGCCTCGACGCTTTCTTT. The full variable domain, rest sourced from reference TRBV7-9 and TRBJ1-1, is DTGVSQNPRHKITKRGQNVTFRCDPISEHNRLYWYRQTLGQGPEFLTYFQNEAQLEKSRLLSDRFSAERPKGSFSTLEIQRTEQGDSAMYLCASTLTGGLDAFFGQGTRLTVV.

V gene TRBV9 combines with J gene TRBJ1-2; TRBD1 aligns across 7 bases. CDR3 length equals 15 residues. The V gene end was trimmed by 0 bases and the J gene end by 8 bases; junction bases not matched to a gene: 10. Germline assignment: CDR1 SGDLS and CDR2 YYNGEE. The CDR3 nucleotides read TGTGCCAGCAGCGTAGTGGGCAGGGGGGCCGCGGGCTACACCTTC. This translates into CASSVVGRGAAGYTF.

The chain's CDR3 is CASSSTRAEQYF. DNA for the CDR3: TGTGCCAGCAGCTCGACCCGTGCCGAGCAGTACTTC. The rearrangement joins TRBV7-9 to TRBJ2-7, with unresolved D. V lost 4 bases, J lost 6 bases, and 10 bases lay in between. Germline V CDR1 and CDR2: SEHNR, FQNEAQ (reference sequence). The CDR3 contains 12 residues. The full variable domain, its missing parts supplied by reference TRBV7-9 and TRBJ2-7, is DTGVSQNPRHKITKRGQNVTFRCDPISEHNRLYWYRQTLGQGPEFLTYFQNEAQLEKSRLLSDRFSAERPKGSFSTLEIQRTEQGDSAMYLCASSSTRAEQYFGPGTRLTVT.

The gene calls are TRBV30 and TRBJ2-5, with D possibly TRBD2 on 6 matching bases. V shed 1 base and J shed 0 bases, with 12 bases lying between them. Germline loops: CDR1 GTSNPN, CDR2 SVGIG (reference sequence). This CDR3 comprises 15 residues. CDR3 in amino acids: CAWSEFRGYQETQYF. DNA for the CDR3: TGTGCCTGGAGTGAGTTTCGGGGGTACCAAGAGACCCAGTACTTC.

The J gene is TRBJ1-5, the V gene TRBV6-1; no clear D gene. The CDR3 has 15 amino acids. Germline CDR1 is MNHNS and CDR2 is SASEGT. V lost 6 bases and J 3 bases, leaving 15 bases between the germline ends. CDR3 sequence: CASSPRLYSNQPQHF. CDR3 coding DNA: TGTGCCAGCAGCCCAAGACTTTACTCCAATCAGCCCCAGCATTTT.

In DNA, the CDR3 is TGTGCCAGCAGTCCGCCCCGGGACGGCAATCAGCCCCAGCATTTT. Translated: CASSPPRDGNQPQHF. The chain links TRBV28 to TRBJ1-5; possibly TRBD1 for D (5 bases). The germline V gene has CDR1 MDHEN and CDR2 SYDVKM. V was cut by 5 bases and J by 2 bases, with 13 bases left in between. This CDR3 is 15 amino acids long. Full variable domain (rest looked up from reference TRBV28 and TRBJ1-5): DVKVTQSSRYLVKRTGEKVFLECVQDMDHENMFWYRQDPGLGLRLIYFSYDVKMKEKGDIPEGYSVSREKKERFSLILESASTNQTSMYLCASSPPRDGNQPQHFGDGTRLSIL.

The chain employs TRBV5-1 and TRBJ2-2; no clear D gene. The CDR3 runs 15 residues. Trimming pared 1 base from V and 0 bases from J, leaving 7 bases between. CDR1 is SGHRS, CDR2 YFSETQ, per germline. The CDR3 loop reads CASSLRLANTGELFF. The DNA of the CDR3 is TGCGCCAGCAGCTTGCGGCTAGCGAACACCGGGGAGCTGTTTTTT.

The chain couples TRBV11-2 to TRBJ2-1; TRBD2 matches 9 bases. Germline V gene data show CDR1 as SGHAT and CDR2 as FQNNGV. V dropped 4 bases and J dropped 9; count of bases not matched to a gene: 7. The CDR3 covers 14 residues. The CDR3 coding sequence is TGTGCCAGCAGCTCCTTAGCGGGAGAAGGTGAGCAGTTCTTC. As protein: CASSSLAGEGEQFF.

The V and J genes are TRBV6-5 and TRBJ2-7, with a possible D match to TRBD1 (6 bases). CDR1 and CDR2 (germline): MNHEY, SVGAGI. The CDR3 has 13 amino acids. V was pared by 3 bases and J by 4 bases, with 10 bases between. For the CDR3, the DNA is TGTGCCAGCAGTTATACAGGGATGTACGAGCAGTACTTC. Amino acid sequence: CASSYTGMYEQYF.

Only a few counts were recorded for this clone. The chain has TRBV5-4 and TRBJ1-1; D remains ambiguous. Germline V gene data show CDR1 as SGHNT and CDR2 as YYREEE (reference sequence). There are 12 residues in the CDR3. Trimming cost V 0 bases and J 2 bases, with 2 bases left between them. The CDR3 region is CASSLDNTEAFF. The CDR3 coding sequence is TGTGCCAGCAGCTTGGACAACACTGAAGCTTTCTTT.

Comments on this clone: The sample contains more than one DNA sequence encoding this CDR3. The chain has TRBV11-1 and TRBJ2-5; D is perhaps TRBD1 or TRBD2 (6 bases each). Germline V gives CDR1 SGHAT, CDR2 FQDESV (reference sequence). This CDR3 has 13 amino acids. Deletions cut 3 bases from V and 5 bases from J, with 10 bases between. For the CDR3, the DNA is TGTGCCAGCAGCTTCCCGGGGGCGGAGACCCAGTACTTC. This translates into CASSFPGAETQYF. The full variable domain, in which reference TRBV11-1 and TRBJ2-5 provide the parts outside the CDR3, is EAEVAQSPRYKITEKSQAVAFWCDPISGHATLYWYRQILGQGPELLVQFQDESVVDDSQLPKDRFSAERLKGVDSTLKIQPAELGDSAMYLCASSFPGAETQYFGPGTRLLVL.

V usage is TRBV19 and J usage is TRBJ2-1; D gene ambiguous. The germline V and J ends were trimmed by 3 bases and 9 bases, with 12 bases remaining between them. In germline, CDR1 is LNHDA, CDR2 SQIVND (reference sequence). The CDR3 contains 13 residues. CDR3 sequence (DNA): TGTGCCAGTAGTATGGACCGAAGAGGTGAGCAGTTCTTC. Its translation: CASSMDRRGEQFF.

The genes are TRBV18 and TRBJ1-2; TRBD1 matches 8 bases. Germline assignment: CDR1 KGHSH and CDR2 LQKENI. V shed 6 bases and J 3 bases; nucleotides not matched to a gene: 6. CDR3 length: 14 residues. This chain's CDR3 is CASSSTGQDYGYTF. In DNA form, the CDR3 reads TGTGCCAGCTCCTCTACGGGACAGGACTATGGCTACACCTTC.

This clone was detected once. This chain uses TRBV28 with TRBJ2-7, with 10 bases matching TRBD1. V lost 7 bases, J lost 2 bases, and 20 bases stayed unmatched. Germline V gene sequence: CDR1 MDHEN, CDR2 SYDVKM. This CDR3 region has 19 residues. CDR3: CASNRAGTGEPLGPYEQYF. The CDR3 region has the DNA TGTGCCAGCAACCGAGCCGGGACAGGGGAACCTCTAGGCCCCTACGAGCAGTACTTC.

This chain uses TRBV27 with TRBJ2-1; TRBD2 is a possible D gene (5 bases). The V gene's germline CDR1 is MNHEY and CDR2 SMNVEV (reference sequence). The ends were cut back, 6 bases at V and 8 bases at J, with 14 bases in the middle. The CDR3 length is 13 residues. The CDR3 bases are TGTGCCAGCAGCCTTCCTAGCATGGATGAGCAGTTCTTC. Amino acids: CASSLPSMDEQFF.

The chain recombines TRBV27 with TRBJ2-7, with no clear D. Germline V lookup: CDR1 MNHEY, CDR2 SMNVEV (reference sequence). Between the trimmed V and J ends, which lost 2 bases and 6 bases, there was a span of 11 bases. This CDR3 spans 13 amino acids. In nucleotides, the CDR3 is TGTGCCAGCAGTTTAGGGCCTCATGGCGAGCAGTACTTC. It translates to CASSLGPHGEQYF.